Listed below are T cell receptor beta chains from one sample, sequenced in a study of blood T cell dynamics during melanoma immunotherapy. The data were produced by immunoSEQ multiplex PCR, yet TCRdb's version contains in-frame clones alone and is incomplete. The data hold over 13,000 clones, with roughly 84% observed a single time. The sequences come from blood, collected from a patient treated with checkpoint blockade. The receptors come from a human donor with melanoma. Each CDR3 is given with its conserved first and last residue.

v_gene,j_gene,CDR3aa
TRBV10-3,TRBJ1-6,CAISEFDGSPLHF
TRBV18,TRBJ1-2,CASSPNRAGYGYTF
TRBV28,TRBJ2-7,CASGGRGYEQYF
TRBV7-2,TRBJ2-2,CASSLEGSTGELFF
TRBV6-1,TRBJ2-7,CASRRGQGTGEQYF
TRBV6-5,TRBJ2-7,CASSYDPSSYEQYF
TRBV28,TRBJ2-3,CAREDGDTTDTQYF
TRBV6-1,TRBJ1-3,CASSELSGNTIYF
TRBV18,TRBJ2-3,CASSPPGGHRRDTQYF
TRBV27,TRBJ1-6,CASSFLDSYNSPLHF
TRBV12-5,TRBJ1-3,CASGLSGGLSGNTIYF
TRBV18,TRBJ2-7,CASSRRTGLTYEQYF
TRBV27,TRBJ2-3,CASSDSGGSVYTQYF
TRBV7-9,TRBJ2-5,CASSELAGEQETQYF
TRBV11-2,TRBJ2-2,CASSPGGRGTGELFF
TRBV10-2,TRBJ2-4,CASSESLAGQNIQYF
TRBV11-3,TRBJ1-1,CASSLAYNTEAFF